A single sample gave rise to the 26 T cell receptor beta chains below, sequenced in a study of cytomegalovirus exposure and HLA in healthy donors. It was with 60 Vbeta and 13 Jbeta primers that the PCR ran. The method was immunoSEQ multiplex PCR; TCRdb's version includes in-frame clones alone and lacks a portion of them. Of about 140,000 clones in the sample, approximately 79% were seen once. Sample: PBMCs. Receptors originate from a female donor in good health and CMV-seronegative.

The chain recombines TRBV15 with TRBJ2-7; tentatively, D is TRBD1 (6 bases). Germline V gene lookup returns CDR1 LNHNV and CDR2 YYDKDF (reference sequence). Trimming cost V 0 bases and J 2 bases, with 11 bases left between them. CDR3 length: 15 amino acids. As DNA, the CDR3 is TGTGCCACCAGCAGAGATCGGCAGGGGCCCTACGAGCAGTACTTC. Amino acids: CATSRDRQGPYEQYF.

This chain joins TRBV9 and TRBJ2-1, with TRBD2 matching 7 bases. Germline V gene lookup returns CDR1 SGDLS and CDR2 YYNGEE. The CDR3 has 15 amino acids. V trimming: 4 bases; J trimming: 6 bases; junction bases outside the gene matches: 10. CDR3 nucleotides: TGTGCCAGCAGCCCGTGGGGGGAGGGAGGCAATGAGCAGTTCTTC. Its translation: CASSPWGEGGNEQFF.

The V and J genes are TRBV6-5 and TRBJ2-5, with a possible D match to TRBD1 (6 bases). The end of the DNA is better explained by TRBJ2-7, so the J call may be wrong. This CDR3 has 14 amino acids. Germline assignment: CDR1 MNHEY and CDR2 SVGAGI. The CDR3 bases are TGTGCCAGCAGTCCAGGGGCGCAAGGGAACGAGCAGTACTTC. Translated: CASSPGAQGNEQYF.

V is TRBV27 and J is TRBJ2-7; D is unclear. Germline V CDR1 and CDR2: MNHEY, SMNVEV (reference sequence). Between the trimmed V and J ends, which lost 2 bases and 6 bases, there was a span of 5 bases. The CDR3 extends over 11 amino acids. Here the CDR3 reads CASSLTSEQYF. CDR3 nucleotide sequence: TGTGCCAGCAGTTTAACGAGCGAGCAGTACTTC.

This sequence joins TRBV11-2 and TRBJ1-2, with 7 positions matching TRBD1. V was clipped by 6 bases and J by 2 bases; unmatched bases: 12. CDR3 length: 16 amino acids. In germline, CDR1 is SGHAT, CDR2 FQNNGV. DNA of the CDR3: TGTGCCAGCAGTTCAAACCGGGACAGACGCAACTATGGCTACACCTTC. It is translated as CASSSNRDRRNYGYTF.

The chain has TRBV18 and TRBJ1-5, with D uncertain. Per germline, CDR1 KGHSH and CDR2 LQKENI. The CDR3 spans 14 residues. V gave up 2 bases and J gave up 2 bases, with 7 bases separating them. The CDR3 DNA is TGTGCCAGCTCACCAGCTCAGGGCAATCAGCCCCAGCATTTT. Its protein is CASSPAQGNQPQHF.

The chain is built from TRBV10-3 and TRBJ1-1; D uncertain. The V gene lost 1 base and the J gene lost 4 bases, with 7 bases spanning the gap. Germline CDR1 and CDR2: ENHRY and SYGVKD. The CDR3 is made up of 13 amino acids. CDR3 nucleotide sequence: TGTGCCATCAGTGAGTTAGGGAGCACTGAAGCTTTCTTT. It translates to CAISELGSTEAFF.

The chain links TRBV6-1 to TRBJ1-5; tentative D call: TRBD1 (6 bases). Looked up from germline, CDR1 is MNHNS and CDR2 is SASEGT. This CDR3 spans 15 amino acids. V was trimmed by 6 bases and J by 1 base, leaving 13 bases between them. DNA for the CDR3: TGTGCCAGCAGGGTTACAGGGTTGAGCAATCAGCCCCAGCATTTT. Translation: CASRVTGLSNQPQHF.

The chain links TRBV15 to TRBJ2-2; TRBD2 aligns across 10 bases. Per the germline V gene, CDR1 is LNHNV and CDR2 is YYDKDF (reference sequence). The V segment lost 0 bases and the J segment 7 bases; nucleotides outside the gene matches: 11. The CDR3 runs to 18 residues. In DNA form, the CDR3 reads TGTGCCACCAGCAGAGATGGCCAGCGGGAGGGCCGTAGCGGGGAGCTGTTTTTT. Its translation: CATSRDGQREGRSGELFF. Full variable domain (outside the CDR3, taken from reference TRBV15 and TRBJ2-2): DAMVIQNPRYQVTQFGKPVTLSCSQTLNHNVMYWYQQKSSQAPKLLFHYYDKDFNNEADTPDNFQSRRPNTSFCFLDIRSPGLGDTAMYLCATSRDGQREGRSGELFFGEGSRLTVL.

The chain is built from TRBV27 and TRBJ2-1; maybe TRBD2 (5 bases). Deletions cut 6 bases from V and 4 bases from J, with 10 bases between. Germline V gene sequence: CDR1 MNHEY, CDR2 SMNVEV (reference sequence). This CDR3 has 13 residues. CDR3 coding DNA: TGTGCCAGCAGCTGGACTCGTTACAATGAGCAGTTCTTC. Encoded protein: CASSWTRYNEQFF.

The J gene is TRBJ1-5, the V gene TRBV6-6; TRBD1 matches 9 bases. Germline V gene data show CDR1 as MNHNY and CDR2 as SVGAGI (reference sequence). The CDR3 sequence is 15 residues long. Losses at the gene ends were 2 bases for V and 7 bases for J; bases not matched to a gene: 6. The CDR3, as DNA: TGTGCCAGCAGTTACCGTACGACAGGGGGACAGCCCCAGCATTTT. Translating it yields CASSYRTTGGQPQHF.

On this clone itself: At one boundary the junction diverges from the germline segment, which might be a read error. This rearrangement joins TRBV5-4 to TRBJ1-2; D is uncertain. Germline CDR1 is SGHNT and CDR2 is YYREEE (reference sequence). The CDR3 covers 13 residues. The CDR3 region has the DNA TGTGCCAGCAGCTCGACGCATAACTATGGCTATACCTTC. This encodes CASSSTHNYGYTF.

The V gene is TRBV30, the J gene TRBJ1-1; 9 nucleotides line up with TRBD1. Germline values: CDR1 GTSNPN, CDR2 SVGIG (reference sequence). The CDR3 spans 15 residues. V shed 3 bases and J 1 base; nucleotides not matched to a gene: 6. CDR3 loop: CAWRQGALSNTEAFF. CDR3 in DNA: TGTGCCTGGAGACAGGGGGCGCTTTCGAACACTGAAGCTTTCTTT.

V usage is TRBV9 and J usage is TRBJ2-1; 8 bases line up with TRBD1. Trimming at V came to 0 bases and at J to 9 bases, leaving 11 bases not matched to a gene. CDR1 is SGDLS, CDR2 YYNGEE, per germline. The CDR3 is 16 residues long. The CDR3 sequence is CASSVGTDRDFFEQFF. The CDR3 region has the DNA TGTGCCAGCAGCGTAGGTACGGACAGGGACTTCTTTGAGCAGTTCTTC.

This sequence joins TRBV5-1 and TRBJ2-1; 10 bases agree with TRBD2. CDR1 is SGHRS and CDR2 is YFSETQ in the germline V gene. This CDR3 contains 15 residues. V lost 2 bases to trimming and J lost 8 bases; unmatched junction nucleotides: 7. The DNA of the CDR3 is TGCGCCAGCAGCTTACCCCTAGCGGGAGTCGATGAGCAGTTCTTC. Translation: CASSLPLAGVDEQFF.

This rearrangement joins TRBV10-3 to TRBJ1-5; D is undetermined. V dropped 3 bases and J dropped 0 bases, with 9 bases sitting between them. CDR3 length: 15 amino acids. CDR1 and CDR2 (germline): ENHRY, SYGVKD. The CDR3 spells CAISDTSNSNQPQHF. For the CDR3, the DNA is TGTGCCATCAGTGACACATCCAATAGCAATCAGCCCCAGCATTTT.

V usage is TRBV11-1 and J usage is TRBJ2-1, with D unresolved. The CDR3 extends over 14 amino acids. V was trimmed by 3 bases and J by 0 bases, leaving 6 bases between them. Germline values: CDR1 SGHAT, CDR2 FQDESV (reference sequence). CDR3 DNA sequence: TGTGCCAGCAGCTTGGCAGGCTCCTACAATGAGCAGTTCTTC. This sequence encodes CASSLAGSYNEQFF.

This clone appeared a few times. CDR3: CASSPGSGESEKLFF. The CDR3 DNA sequence: TGTGCCAGTAGTCCCGGAAGCGGAGAGAGTGAAAAACTGTTTTTT. The chain has TRBV19 and TRBJ1-4; D gene unclear. Per germline, CDR1 LNHDA and CDR2 SQIVND (reference sequence). V was shortened by 5 bases and J by 7 bases, with 17 bases between the two germline ends. The CDR3 has 15 amino acids.

This clone was picked up one time. This chain links TRBV29-1 with TRBJ2-5; D gene unclear. The CDR3 loop spans 13 amino acids. Germline lookup yields CDR1 SQVTM and CDR2 ANQGSEA. V lost 1 base, J lost 0 bases, and 6 bases lay in between. CDR3 nucleotide sequence: TGCAGCGTTGAAGGTTCCTACCAAGAGACCCAGTACTTC. Its protein is CSVEGSYQETQYF.

The sample holds a few counts of this clone. The chain employs TRBV10-3 and TRBJ1-1; 7 bases are shared with TRBD1. The length of the CDR3 is 14 residues. Germline loops: CDR1 ENHRY, CDR2 SYGVKD. V lost 5 bases and J lost 5; bases outside the gene matches: 8. The chain's CDR3 is CAISPRGLGTEAFF. DNA of the CDR3: TGTGCCATCAGTCCCAGGGGGTTAGGGACTGAAGCTTTCTTT.

V usage is TRBV2 and J usage is TRBJ1-5; 7 positions agree with TRBD1. The CDR3 runs 13 residues. In germline, CDR1 is SNHLY, CDR2 FYNNEI. Trimming removed 3 bases from V and 6 bases from J; junction bases left unmatched: 2. The CDR3 sequence: CASSETGFQPQHF. CDR3 sequence (DNA): TGTGCCAGCAGTGAGACAGGGTTTCAGCCCCAGCATTTT.

The chain has TRBV4-1 and TRBJ2-7; 13 nucleotides line up with TRBD2. This CDR3 is built from 17 residues. V lost 0 bases and J lost 5; bases outside the gene matches: 7. CDR1 MGHRA and CDR2 YSYEKL come from the germline V gene. The CDR3 sequence is CASSQDLGLAGAHEQYF. The CDR3 nucleotides read TGCGCCAGCAGCCAAGACCTAGGACTAGCGGGAGCGCACGAGCAGTACTTC.

The chain uses TRBV6-5 and TRBJ2-7; TRBD2 is a possible D gene (6 bases). The germline V gene has CDR1 MNHEY and CDR2 SVGAGI. Trimming cost V 6 bases and J 0 bases, with 15 bases left between them. The CDR3 is 15 amino acids. This CDR3 is CASSLGAGSSYEQYF. DNA for the CDR3: TGTGCCAGCAGCCTGGGCGCGGGGAGCTCCTACGAGCAGTACTTC.

This clone was picked up a small number of times. The chain employs TRBV11-2 and TRBJ2-7; perhaps TRBD2 as D (6 bases). CDR3 length: 15 amino acids. From germline, CDR1 is SGHAT and CDR2 FQNNGV. V was trimmed by 4 bases and J by 0 bases, leaving 13 bases between them. In DNA, the CDR3 is TGTGCCAGCAGCTCCGGGACTCCGAGCTCCTACGAGCAGTACTTC. It specifies CASSSGTPSSYEQYF.

This clone came up a few times. The CDR3 DNA follows: TGTGCCAGCAGTTTCATCATCAAGGGGGAGCAGCCCCAGCATTTT. It is translated as CASSFIIKGEQPQHF. The chain links TRBV28 to TRBJ1-5, with D maybe TRBD1 (6 bases). Germline-derived CDR1 and CDR2 are MDHEN and SYDVKM. CDR3 size: 15 residues. Trimming took off 3 bases at V and 7 bases at J, with 16 bases between the two ends.

The chain recombines TRBV4-1 with TRBJ2-3, with 10 positions matching TRBD2. This CDR3 comprises 19 residues. Germline assignment: CDR1 MGHRA and CDR2 YSYEKL. V was clipped by 0 bases and J by 0 bases; unmatched bases: 9. CDR3 region: CASSQDELAGSPSTDTQYF. The CDR3 DNA is TGCGCCAGCAGCCAAGATGAACTAGCGGGAAGCCCTAGCACAGATACGCAGTATTTT.